This entry features one TCR beta chain sequence. This table comes from immunoSEQ multiplex PCR, and its TCRdb copy is limited to in-frame clones, with some not included. The sample contains fewer than 550,000 clones, about 80% of which appear only once. The germline CDR1 and CDR2 sequences are LNHDA and SQIVND (reference sequence). The CDR3 covers 13 residues. Trimming left V 8 bases short and J 2 bases short, with 12 bases between. The data belong to a study of shared clonotypes between healthy human individuals. The gene calls are TRBV19 and TRBJ1-1, with D unresolved. Sequencing was done on a sample of PBMCs. The origin of this receptor is a woman in her thirties or forties in good health. Some clones in this sample may be carry-over from other donors' samples. This chain's CDR3 is CASLQLGNTEAFF. In DNA, the CDR3 is TGTGCCAGTCTCCAACTGGGCAACACTGAAGCTTTCTTT.